This TCR beta chain stems from a study of blood T cell repertoires in COVID-19. About the study: Researchers got acute and convalescent COVID-19 samples from the United States, Italy and Spain. From T cells, B-cell-depleted T cells, or PBMCs came the material, which was cDNA or gDNA.

With V trimmed by 4 bases and J by 2 bases, 8 bases remained unmatched. Germline lookup yields CDR1 SNHLY and CDR2 FYNNEI. The CDR3 runs to 16 residues. TCRdb's table, derived via immunoSEQ multiplex PCR, lists solely in-frame clones and lacks some. The sample contains about 440,000 clones, about nine tenths of which appear only once. Followed longitudinally, the Seattle patients had been enrolled during active infection. This clone came up once. This chain links TRBV2 with TRBJ1-5, with 7 nucleotides matching TRBD1. The sequencing input was peripheral blood. This TCR derives from a woman in her 50s with COVID-19, enrolled during active disease. For the CDR3, the DNA is TGTGCCAGCAGTGTTGAGGGGGCGTTTGGCAATCAGCCCCAGCATTTT. It codes for CASSVEGAFGNQPQHF.